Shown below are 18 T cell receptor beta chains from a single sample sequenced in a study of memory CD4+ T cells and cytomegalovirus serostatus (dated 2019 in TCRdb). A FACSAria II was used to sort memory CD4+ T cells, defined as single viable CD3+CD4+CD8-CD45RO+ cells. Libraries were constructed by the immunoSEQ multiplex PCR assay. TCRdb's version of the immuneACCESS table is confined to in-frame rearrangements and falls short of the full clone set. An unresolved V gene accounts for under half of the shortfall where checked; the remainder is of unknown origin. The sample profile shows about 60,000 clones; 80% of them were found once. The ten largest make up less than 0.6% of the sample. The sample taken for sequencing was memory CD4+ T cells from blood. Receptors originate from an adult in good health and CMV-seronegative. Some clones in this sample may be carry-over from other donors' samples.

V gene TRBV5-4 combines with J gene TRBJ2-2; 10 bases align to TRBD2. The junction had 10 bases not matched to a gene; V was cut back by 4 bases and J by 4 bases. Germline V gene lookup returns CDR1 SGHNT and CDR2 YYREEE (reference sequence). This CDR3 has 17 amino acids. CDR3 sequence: CASSQASGLARTGELFF. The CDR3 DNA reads TGTGCCAGCAGCCAAGCCTCGGGACTAGCGCGCACCGGGGAGCTGTTTTTT.

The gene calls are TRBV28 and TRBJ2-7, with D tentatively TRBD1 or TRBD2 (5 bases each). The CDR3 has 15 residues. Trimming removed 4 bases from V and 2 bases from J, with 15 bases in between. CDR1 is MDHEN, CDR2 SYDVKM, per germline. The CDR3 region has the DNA TGTGCCAGCAGTTCATCGGGACGGGGAGCCTACGAGCAGTACTTC. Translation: CASSSSGRGAYEQYF.

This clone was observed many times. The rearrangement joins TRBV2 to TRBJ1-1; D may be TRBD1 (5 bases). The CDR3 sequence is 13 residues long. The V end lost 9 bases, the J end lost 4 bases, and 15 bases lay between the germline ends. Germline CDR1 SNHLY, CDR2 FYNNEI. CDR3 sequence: CASLKPGGTEAFF. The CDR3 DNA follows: TGTGCCAGTTTGAAGCCGGGGGGCACTGAAGCTTTCTTT.

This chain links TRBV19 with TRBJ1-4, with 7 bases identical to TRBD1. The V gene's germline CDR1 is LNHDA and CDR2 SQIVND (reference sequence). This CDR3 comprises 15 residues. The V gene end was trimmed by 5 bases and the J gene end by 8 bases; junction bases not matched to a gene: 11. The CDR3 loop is CASSDPTGMSEKLFF. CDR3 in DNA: TGTGCCAGTAGTGACCCGACAGGGATGAGCGAAAAACTGTTTTTT.

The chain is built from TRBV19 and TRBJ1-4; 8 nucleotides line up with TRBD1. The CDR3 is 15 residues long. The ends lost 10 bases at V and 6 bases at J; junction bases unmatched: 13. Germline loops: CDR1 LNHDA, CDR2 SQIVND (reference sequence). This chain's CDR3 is CATAKPQGADEKLFF. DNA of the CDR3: TGTGCCACCGCGAAGCCCCAGGGGGCGGATGAAAAACTGTTTTTT.

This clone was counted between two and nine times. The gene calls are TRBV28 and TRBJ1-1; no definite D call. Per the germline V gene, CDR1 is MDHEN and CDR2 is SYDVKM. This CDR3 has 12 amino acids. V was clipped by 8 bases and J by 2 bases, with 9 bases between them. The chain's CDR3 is CASLAANTEAFF. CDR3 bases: TGTGCCAGCCTAGCCGCCAACACTGAAGCTTTCTTT.

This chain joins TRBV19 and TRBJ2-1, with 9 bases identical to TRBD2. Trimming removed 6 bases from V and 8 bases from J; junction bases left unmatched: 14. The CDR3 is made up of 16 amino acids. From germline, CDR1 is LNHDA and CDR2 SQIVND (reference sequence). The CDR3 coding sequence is TGTGCCAGTAGCGATGGGAGCCTAGCGGGGCGCGATGAGCAGTTCTTC. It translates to CASSDGSLAGRDEQFF.

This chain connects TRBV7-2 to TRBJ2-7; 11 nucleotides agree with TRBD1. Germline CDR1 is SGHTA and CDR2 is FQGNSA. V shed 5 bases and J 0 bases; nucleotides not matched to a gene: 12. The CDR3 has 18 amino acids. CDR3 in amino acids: CASSPGQGAPPVSYEQYF. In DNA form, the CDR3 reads TGTGCCAGCAGCCCCGGACAGGGGGCGCCTCCCGTCTCCTACGAGCAGTACTTC.

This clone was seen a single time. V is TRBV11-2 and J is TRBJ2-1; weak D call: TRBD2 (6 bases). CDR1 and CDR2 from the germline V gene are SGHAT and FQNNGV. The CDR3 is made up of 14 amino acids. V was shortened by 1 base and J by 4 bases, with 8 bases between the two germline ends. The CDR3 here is CASSLGGIYNEQFF. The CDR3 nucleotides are TGTGCCAGCAGCTTAGGCGGGATTTACAATGAGCAGTTCTTC.

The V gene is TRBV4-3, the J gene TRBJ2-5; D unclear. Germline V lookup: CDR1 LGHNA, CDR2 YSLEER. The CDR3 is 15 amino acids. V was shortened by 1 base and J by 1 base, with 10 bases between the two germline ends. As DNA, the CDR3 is TGCGCCAGCAGCCAAGGCTCGGCTATCCAAGAGACCCAGTACTTC. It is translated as CASSQGSAIQETQYF.

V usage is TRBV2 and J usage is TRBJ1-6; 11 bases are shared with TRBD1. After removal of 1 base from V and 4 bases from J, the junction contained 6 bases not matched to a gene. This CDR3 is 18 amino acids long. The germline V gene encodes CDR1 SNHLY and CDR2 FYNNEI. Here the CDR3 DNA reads TGTGCCAGCAGTGAAGAACCGGGACAGGGGGTTTATAATTCACCCCTCCACTTT. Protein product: CASSEEPGQGVYNSPLHF.

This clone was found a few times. CDR3 sequence: CASSRQGVIGYTF. The CDR3 nucleotides read TGTGCCAGCAGCCGACAGGGGGTAATAGGCTACACCTTC. This chain uses TRBV5-4 with TRBJ1-2; 9 bases fit TRBD1. The V and J ends lost 4 bases and 8 bases, in that order; junction bases with no gene match: 6. The CDR3 consists of 13 residues. Per the germline V gene, CDR1 is SGHNT and CDR2 is YYREEE (reference sequence). The full variable domain, completed using reference TRBV5-4 and TRBJ1-2, is ETGVTQSPTHLIKTRGQQVTLRCSSQSGHNTVSWYQQALGQGPQFIFQYYREEENGRGNFPPRFSGLQFPNYSSELNVNALELDDSALYLCASSRQGVIGYTFGSGTRLTVV.

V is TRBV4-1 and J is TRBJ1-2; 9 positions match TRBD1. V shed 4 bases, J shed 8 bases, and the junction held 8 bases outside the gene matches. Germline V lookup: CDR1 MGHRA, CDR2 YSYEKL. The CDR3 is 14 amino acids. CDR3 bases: TGCGCCAGCAGCCCCTTCCGGGACAGGGAAGGCTACACCTTC. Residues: CASSPFRDREGYTF.

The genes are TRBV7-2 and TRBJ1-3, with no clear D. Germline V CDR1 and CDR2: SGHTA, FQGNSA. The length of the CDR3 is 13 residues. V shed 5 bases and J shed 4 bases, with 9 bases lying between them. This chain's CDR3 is CASSPRGGNTIYF. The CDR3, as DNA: TGTGCCAGCAGCCCCAGAGGGGGAAACACCATATATTTT.

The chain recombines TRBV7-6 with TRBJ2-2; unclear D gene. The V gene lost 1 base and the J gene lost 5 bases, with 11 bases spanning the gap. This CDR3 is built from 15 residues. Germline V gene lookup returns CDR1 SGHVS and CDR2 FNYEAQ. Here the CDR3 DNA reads TGTGCCAGCAGCTTAGGGGCCAGGCGGACCGGGGAGCTGTTTTTT. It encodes CASSLGARRTGELFF.

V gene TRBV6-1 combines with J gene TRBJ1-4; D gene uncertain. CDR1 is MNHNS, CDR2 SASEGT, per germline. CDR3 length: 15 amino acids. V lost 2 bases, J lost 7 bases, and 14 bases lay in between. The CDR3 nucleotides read TGTGCCAGCAGTGAATATTTAGGTCCGGGTGAAAAACTGTTTTTT. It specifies CASSEYLGPGEKLFF.

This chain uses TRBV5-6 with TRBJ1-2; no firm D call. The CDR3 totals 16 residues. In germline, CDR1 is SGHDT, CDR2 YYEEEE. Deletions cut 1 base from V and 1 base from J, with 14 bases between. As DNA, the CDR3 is TGTGCCAGCAGCTTGCACGGTCCAGTTTTTAACTATGGCTACACCTTC. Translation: CASSLHGPVFNYGYTF. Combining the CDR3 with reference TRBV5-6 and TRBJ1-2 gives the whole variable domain DAGVTQSPTHLIKTRGQQVTLRCSPKSGHDTVSWYQQALGQGPQFIFQYYEEEERQRGNFPDRFSGHQFPNYSSELNVNALLLGDSALYLCASSLHGPVFNYGYTFGSGTRLTVV.

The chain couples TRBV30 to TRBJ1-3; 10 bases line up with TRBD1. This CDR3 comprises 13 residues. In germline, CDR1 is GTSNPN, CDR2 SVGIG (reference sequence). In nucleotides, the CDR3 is TGTGCGTGGGACAGGGGATATGGAAACACCATATATTTT. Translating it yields CAWDRGYGNTIYF. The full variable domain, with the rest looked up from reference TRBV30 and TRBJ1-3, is SQTIHQWPATLVQPVGSPLSLECTVEGTSNPNLYWYRQAAGRGLQLLFYSVGIGQISSEVPQNLSASRPQDRQFILSSKKLLLSDSGFYLCAWDRGYGNTIYFGEGSWLTVV.